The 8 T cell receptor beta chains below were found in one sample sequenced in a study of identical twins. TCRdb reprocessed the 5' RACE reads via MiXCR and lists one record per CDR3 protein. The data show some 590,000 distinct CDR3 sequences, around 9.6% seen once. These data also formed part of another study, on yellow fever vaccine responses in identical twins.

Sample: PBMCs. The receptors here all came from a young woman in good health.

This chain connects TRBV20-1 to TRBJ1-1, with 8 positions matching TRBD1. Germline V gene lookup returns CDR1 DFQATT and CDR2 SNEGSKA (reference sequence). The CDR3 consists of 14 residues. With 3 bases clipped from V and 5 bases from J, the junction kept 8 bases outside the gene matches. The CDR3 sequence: CSARDRAGKTEAFF. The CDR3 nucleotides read TGCAGTGCTAGGGACAGGGCCGGGAAGACTGAAGCTTTCTTT.

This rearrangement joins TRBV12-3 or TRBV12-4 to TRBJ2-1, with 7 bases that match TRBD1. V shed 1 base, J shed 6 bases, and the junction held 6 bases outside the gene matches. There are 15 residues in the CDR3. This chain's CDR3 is CASSLGAGTANEQFF. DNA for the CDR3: TGTGCCAGCAGTTTAGGGGCCGGGACAGCCAATGAGCAGTTCTTC.

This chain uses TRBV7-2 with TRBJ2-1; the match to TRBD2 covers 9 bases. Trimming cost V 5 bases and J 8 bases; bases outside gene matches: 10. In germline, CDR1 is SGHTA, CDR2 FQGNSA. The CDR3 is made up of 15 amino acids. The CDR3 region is CASSPSGKIVYEQFF. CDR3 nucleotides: TGTGCCAGCAGCCCTAGCGGGAAGATCGTCTATGAGCAGTTCTTC.

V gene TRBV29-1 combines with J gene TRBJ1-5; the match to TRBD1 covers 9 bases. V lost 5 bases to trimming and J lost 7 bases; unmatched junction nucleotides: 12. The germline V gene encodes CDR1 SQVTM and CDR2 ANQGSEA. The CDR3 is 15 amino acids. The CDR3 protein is CSVSFPDRGGQPQHF. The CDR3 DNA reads TGCAGCGTTTCATTCCCGGACAGGGGCGGACAGCCCCAGCATTTT.

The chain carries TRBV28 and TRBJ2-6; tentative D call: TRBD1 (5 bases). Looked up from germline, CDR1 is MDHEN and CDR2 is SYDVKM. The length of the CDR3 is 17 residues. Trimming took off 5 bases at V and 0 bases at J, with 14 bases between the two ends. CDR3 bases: TGTGCCAGCAGTGACCGGACATTTGACTCTGGGGCCAACGTCCTGACTTTC. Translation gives CASSDRTFDSGANVLTF.

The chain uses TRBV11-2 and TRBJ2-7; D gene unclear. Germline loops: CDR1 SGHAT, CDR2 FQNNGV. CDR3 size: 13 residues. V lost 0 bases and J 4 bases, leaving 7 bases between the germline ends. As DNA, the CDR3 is TGTGCCAGCAGCTTAGATCTTTCTTACGAGCAGTACTTC. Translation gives CASSLDLSYEQYF.

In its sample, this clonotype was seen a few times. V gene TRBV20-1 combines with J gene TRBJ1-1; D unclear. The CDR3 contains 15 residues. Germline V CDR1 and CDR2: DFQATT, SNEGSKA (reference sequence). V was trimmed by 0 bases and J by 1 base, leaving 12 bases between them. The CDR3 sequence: CSARDPRTANTEAFF. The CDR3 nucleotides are TGCAGTGCTAGAGATCCGCGGACGGCGAACACTGAAGCTTTCTTT.

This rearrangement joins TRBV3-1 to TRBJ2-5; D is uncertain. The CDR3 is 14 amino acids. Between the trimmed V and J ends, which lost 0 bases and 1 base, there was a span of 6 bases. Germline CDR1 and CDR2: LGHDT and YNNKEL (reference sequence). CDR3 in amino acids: CASSQEYFQETQYF. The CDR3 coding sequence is TGTGCCAGCAGCCAAGAGTACTTCCAAGAGACCCAGTACTTC.